The source of this TCR beta chain is a study of T cell responses to AZD1222 COVID-19 vaccine. General study points: The repertoires were collected only after the peak T cell response.

Trimming took 3 bases from V and 0 from J, leaving 9 bases between them. CDR1 is MRHNA and CDR2 is SNTAGT in the germline V gene. This CDR3 has 15 residues. Note on this clone: Its antigen is currently unknown.

Produced via immunoSEQ multiplex PCR; TCRdb's table is partial and in-frame only. The sample consists of 95,000 to 150,000 clones, around 87% of them appearing once. The sequencing used peripheral blood, collected 28 days after the second AZD1222 dose. The origin of this receptor is an adult who received the AZD1222 COVID-19 vaccine. The rearrangement joins TRBV6-4 to TRBJ1-5, with D unclear. CDR3 loop: CASSDPFYSNQPQHF. The DNA for the CDR3 is TGTGCCAGCAGTGATCCCTTTTATAGCAATCAGCCCCAGCATTTT.